This TCR beta chain was identified in a study of T-cell reconstitution after alpha-beta-depleted transplantation in children (TCRdb year 2016). Notes on the research overall: Using TCR repertoire profiling, the study quantitatively followed how T-cell immune reconstitution unfolded in children after TCRalphabeta/CD19-depleted allogeneic hematopoietic cell transplantation.

This clonotype came up many times. Its antigen remains undetermined. Nothing much larger sits one base from this clone, and base qualities are not available. CDR1 and CDR2, looked up from the germline V gene, are MNHEY and SVGEGT. The CDR3 runs 13 residues from the cysteine to the phenylalanine. CDR3 DNA only is kept here, 39 bases in frame from base 1. The junction carries 19 bases between V and J, which are trimmed by 11 bases and 8 bases respectively. Library preparation employed PCR. Sequencing used an Illumina HiSeq 2500. TCR library preparation used molecular barcoding, with unique molecular identifiers applied to normalize quantification of the TCRbeta repertoire. TCRdb reprocessed the public reads (quality trimming at Q25 with fastp, clone calling with MiXCR) and kept in-frame beta chains. Identical CDR3 protein sequences are pooled into one entry, listed with their most common genes and DNA. For this sample the table gives around 360,000 distinct CDR3 sequences, of which 9% to 12% were detected only once. Under 3% of the sample is taken by the ten largest.

The sample was PBMCs from the stem cell graft donor, taken from the stem cell graft. The receptor was isolated from a human donor who donated a stem cell graft to a child with acute lymphoblastic leukemia. The V gene is TRBV6-2 or TRBV6-3 and the J gene is TRBJ2-1; the D gene could be TRBD1 or TRBD2, each one agreeing over 5 bases. CDR3 region: CACWGSWRHEQFF. Read as DNA, the sequence is TGTGCCTGTTGGGGGAGTTGGAGGCATGAGCAGTTCTTC.